This T cell receptor (beta chain) derives from a study of shared clonotypes between healthy human individuals. Both subsets, CD45RA+ naive and CD45RA-negative memory, were split from the CD4+ cells. The germline CDR1 and CDR2 sequences are GTSNPN and SVGIG (reference sequence). Trimming pared 0 bases from V and 1 base from J, leaving 4 bases between. The CDR3 extends over 13 amino acids. TCRdb keeps only in-frame clones here, not all; method: immunoSEQ multiplex PCR. This sample has 2.3 million or so clones, with more than 85% found just once. Study-level findings and limits: The authors expected sequencing depth to affect clonotype sharing among donors.

Note on this clone: Its antigen is not known.

This TCR derives from a young man in good health. Some clones in this sample may be carry-over from other donors' samples. Sequencing used naive CD4+ T cells from PBMCs. Documented subset: CD45RA+ positively selected. This chain connects TRBV30 to TRBJ1-5; D is uncertain. In DNA form, the CDR3 reads TGTGCCTGGAGTGTAACCAGCAATCAGCCCCAGCATTTT. Translated: CAWSVTSNQPQHF.